These 23 T cell receptor beta chains were all obtained from the same sample, sequenced in a study of cytomegalovirus exposure and HLA in healthy donors. A multiplex PCR was run with 60 Vbeta primers and 13 Jbeta primers. Profiling relied on immunoSEQ multiplex PCR, and the TCRdb table lists in-frame clones only, not all of them. The sample yields roughly 200,000 clones, roughly nine tenths seen once. Input material: PBMCs. These receptors all come from a boy aged 2 to 10 in good health and CMV-seronegative.

The V call is TRBV15, the J call TRBJ1-3, with D perhaps TRBD1 (6 bases). CDR3 length: 16 residues. V was pared by 4 bases and J by 1 base, with 14 bases between. Germline-derived CDR1 and CDR2 are LNHNV and YYDKDF (reference sequence). The CDR3 reads CATSTVPRGSGNTIYF. CDR3 in DNA: TGTGCCACCAGCACGGTACCCAGGGGATCTGGAAACACCATATATTTT.

The rearrangement joins TRBV9 to TRBJ2-7, with TRBD2 matching 10 bases. The V gene end was trimmed by 1 base and the J gene end by 5 bases; junction bases not matched to a gene: 6. The CDR3 extends over 15 amino acids. Germline V gene sequence: CDR1 SGDLS, CDR2 YYNGEE. CDR3 sequence: CASSVMASGSDEQYF. The DNA of the CDR3 is TGTGCCAGCAGCGTAATGGCTAGCGGGAGCGACGAGCAGTACTTC.

The chain joins TRBV29-1 to TRBJ2-5; 8 positions match TRBD2. CDR1 is SQVTM, CDR2 ANQGSEA, per germline. The CDR3 has 16 residues. Trimming at V came to 6 bases and at J to 2 bases, leaving 14 bases not matched to a gene. CDR3 nucleotide sequence: TGCAGCGTGACCCCGAATAAAGCGGGAGTGCAAGAGACCCAGTACTTC. Translated, it gives CSVTPNKAGVQETQYF.

The chain carries TRBV9 and TRBJ2-7; 7 nucleotides match TRBD1. The CDR3 has 13 residues. With 7 bases clipped from V and 0 bases from J, the junction kept 4 bases outside the gene matches. Germline CDR1 and CDR2: SGDLS and YYNGEE. CDR3 amino acids: CASGQESSYEQYF. CDR3 DNA: TGTGCCAGCGGACAGGAGAGCTCCTACGAGCAGTACTTC. The entire variable domain, with the rest obtained from reference TRBV9 and TRBJ2-7, is as follows: DSGVTQTPKHLITATGQRVTLRCSPRSGDLSVYWYQQSLDQGLQFLIQYYNGEERAKGNILERFSAQQFPDLHSELNLSSLELGDSALYFCASGQESSYEQYFGPGTRLTVT.

This chain connects TRBV7-2 to TRBJ1-1; 9 bases line up with TRBD1. The CDR3 sequence is 16 residues long. Germline lookup yields CDR1 SGHTA and CDR2 FQGNSA. Trimming removed 6 bases from V and 1 base from J; junction bases left unmatched: 9. CDR3 sequence: CASRPTGGTWNTEAFF. The CDR3 DNA follows: TGTGCCAGCAGACCGACAGGGGGTACGTGGAACACTGAAGCTTTCTTT. Full variable domain (remainder filled in from reference TRBV7-2 and TRBJ1-1): GAGVSQSPSNKVTEKGKDVELRCDPISGHTALYWYRQSLGQGLEFLIYFQGNSAPDKSGLPSDRFSAERTGGSVSTLTIQRTQQEDSAVYLCASRPTGGTWNTEAFFGQGTRLTVV.

The chain links TRBV29-1 to TRBJ1-2, with D possibly being TRBD1 (5 bases). V was shortened by 6 bases and J by 8 bases, with 22 bases between the two germline ends. CDR3 size: 14 residues. The germline gives CDR1 SQVTM, CDR2 ANQGSEA. The CDR3: CSVPEQVQIRGYTF. The CDR3 nucleotides are TGCAGCGTCCCCGAACAGGTCCAAATCCGGGGCTACACCTTC. Based on the CDR3 plus reference TRBV29-1 and TRBJ1-2, the full variable domain is SAVISQKPSRDICQRGTSLTIQCQVDSQVTMMFWYRQQPGQSLTLIATANQGSEATYESGFVIDKFPISRPNLTFSTLTVSNMSPEDSSIYLCSVPEQVQIRGYTFGSGTRLTVV.

V is TRBV27 and J is TRBJ1-2; D is unresolved. V lost 5 bases, J lost 8 bases, and 15 bases lay in between. CDR1 and CDR2 (germline): MNHEY, SMNVEV (reference sequence). The CDR3 has 13 amino acids. The CDR3 sequence is CASSDGVGGGYTF. The CDR3 coding sequence is TGTGCCAGCAGTGACGGGGTTGGTGGCGGCTACACCTTC.

This chain joins TRBV11-2 and TRBJ2-7, with 14 bases that match TRBD2. Germline CDR1 reads SGHAT; CDR2 reads FQNNGV. This CDR3 is built from 14 residues. Germline trimming cut 4 bases from V and 12 bases from J; bases unmatched to any gene: 8. The CDR3 region is CASSSGLAGVVMYF. The CDR3 DNA is TGTGCCAGCAGCTCGGGACTAGCGGGAGTCGTGATGTACTTC.

This chain links TRBV10-3 with TRBJ1-2; no clear D gene. The CDR3 has 16 residues. Germline V gene data show CDR1 as ENHRY and CDR2 as SYGVKD. Deletions cut 2 bases from V and 0 bases from J, with 13 bases between. Here the CDR3 reads CAISEGLASPNYGYTF. The CDR3 region has the DNA TGTGCCATCAGTGAGGGTCTGGCATCCCCTAACTATGGCTACACCTTC.

The chain employs TRBV5-4 and TRBJ2-3, with TRBD2 matching 7 bases. There are 14 residues in the CDR3. V lost 7 bases to trimming and J lost 2 bases; unmatched junction nucleotides: 7. Germline V gives CDR1 SGHNT, CDR2 YYREEE (reference sequence). The CDR3 DNA reads as TGTGCCAGCGGGAGGGATAGCCCCACAGATACGCAGTATTTT. Protein sequence: CASGRDSPTDTQYF.

The gene calls are TRBV5-1 and TRBJ1-1; tentatively, D is TRBD1 (5 bases). Germline assignment: CDR1 SGHRS and CDR2 YFSETQ. The ends were cut back, 4 bases at V and 1 base at J, with 23 bases in the middle. The CDR3 length is 18 residues. As DNA, the CDR3 is TGCGCCAGCAGCCGTTTGAGTGACAGTGTCAGGCAGAACACTGAAGCTTTCTTT. It codes for CASSRLSDSVRQNTEAFF.

The chain links TRBV5-4 to TRBJ2-2, with D perhaps TRBD1 (6 bases). The germline V gene has CDR1 SGHNT and CDR2 YYREEE (reference sequence). This CDR3 contains 14 residues. V was pared by 6 bases and J by 1 base, with 10 bases between. The CDR3 region has the DNA TGTGCCAGCAACCCACAGGGGAACACCGGGGAGCTGTTTTTT. As protein: CASNPQGNTGELFF.

V and J are TRBV30 and TRBJ1-2; 8 bases map to TRBD1. This CDR3 comprises 14 residues. The V gene's germline CDR1 is GTSNPN and CDR2 SVGIG (reference sequence). Losses at the gene ends were 0 bases for V and 8 bases for J; bases not matched to a gene: 8. CDR3 in amino acids: CAWSVSDREGGYTF. For the CDR3, the DNA is TGTGCCTGGAGTGTGTCGGACAGGGAAGGCGGCTACACCTTC.

This rearrangement joins TRBV30 to TRBJ2-7; 7 bases are shared with TRBD2. The germline V gene has CDR1 GTSNPN and CDR2 SVGIG (reference sequence). V was pared by 0 bases and J by 9 bases, with 8 bases of the junction left unmatched. The CDR3 runs 13 residues. Here the CDR3 DNA reads TGTGCCTGGAGTGTAAAAAGCGGGATAGTGCAGTACTTC. Amino acids: CAWSVKSGIVQYF. Combining the CDR3 with reference TRBV30 and TRBJ2-7 gives the whole variable domain SQTIHQWPATLVQPVGSPLSLECTVEGTSNPNLYWYRQAAGRGLQLLFYSVGIGQISSEVPQNLSASRPQDRQFILSSKKLLLSDSGFYLCAWSVKSGIVQYFGPGTRLTVT.

The chain couples TRBV7-3 to TRBJ2-1; 10 positions agree with TRBD2. This CDR3 region has 18 residues. With 5 bases clipped from V and 8 bases from J, the junction kept 18 bases outside the gene matches. Germline V CDR1 and CDR2: SGHTA, FQGTGA. In DNA, the CDR3 is TGTGCCAGCAGCACGGGCCGCCGTTCTAGCGGGAGTATCGATGAGCAGTTCTTC. It translates to CASSTGRRSSGSIDEQFF.

The rearrangement joins TRBV28 to TRBJ2-7; a possible D gene is TRBD1 (5 bases). Germline lookup yields CDR1 MDHEN and CDR2 SYDVKM. This CDR3 spans 12 amino acids. V lost 5 bases and J lost 7, with 12 bases in between. The CDR3 DNA reads as TGTGCCAGCAGTCCCCTGGGGCGGGAGCAGTACTTC. It translates to CASSPLGREQYF.

The chain is built from TRBV25-1 and TRBJ2-7, with TRBD1 identical over 10 bases. CDR3 size: 14 residues. Germline V CDR1 and CDR2: MGHDK, SYGVNS. V was clipped by 5 bases and J by 4 bases; unmatched bases: 5. This CDR3 reads CASSSRDRGYEQYF. In DNA, the CDR3 is TGTGCCAGCAGTAGTAGGGACAGGGGTTACGAGCAGTACTTC.

The gene calls are TRBV6-1 and TRBJ2-5, with no clear D. The assigned J gene may be wrong: the sequence end matches TRBJ2-7 better. Germline CDR1 reads MNHNS; CDR2 reads SASEGT. The CDR3 loop spans 11 amino acids. The CDR3 spells CASSVTYEQYF. CDR3 nucleotide sequence: TGTGCCAGCAGTGTTACCTACGAGCAGTACTTC.

The rearrangement joins TRBV27 to TRBJ1-1, with D perhaps matching TRBD1 (6 bases). From germline, CDR1 is MNHEY and CDR2 SMNVEV (reference sequence). The CDR3 extends over 15 amino acids. V lost 7 bases and J lost 4, with 19 bases in between. The CDR3 nucleotides read TGTGCCAGCACCAAAGGCCAGGGGTCGACCACTGAAGCTTTCTTT. Translating it yields CASTKGQGSTTEAFF.

The J gene is TRBJ2-1, the V gene TRBV6-5, with D maybe TRBD2 (6 bases). V was cut by 7 bases and J by 14 bases, with 15 bases left in between. The CDR3 covers 11 residues. Germline V lookup: CDR1 MNHEY, CDR2 SVGAGI. In nucleotides, the CDR3 is TGTGCCAGCACCCAAGGTGGCGGGGAGTTCTTC. Protein product: CASTQGGGEFF.

This rearrangement joins TRBV5-1 to TRBJ1-4; D is undetermined. The germline gives CDR1 SGHRS, CDR2 YFSETQ. Between the trimmed V and J ends, which lost 4 bases and 6 bases, there was a span of 25 bases. The CDR3 runs 18 residues. The CDR3 is CASSLTLVTGRIDEKLFF. DNA for the CDR3: TGCGCCAGCAGCCTCACCCTGGTCACGGGTCGCATAGATGAAAAACTGTTTTTT.

J is TRBJ2-7 and V is TRBV27; 7 bases map to TRBD2. This CDR3 comprises 15 residues. Trimming took 6 bases from V and 3 from J; bases not matched to a gene: 11. CDR1 is MNHEY, CDR2 SMNVEV, per germline (reference sequence). This CDR3 reads CASSPRAREGYEQYF. CDR3 in DNA: TGTGCCAGCAGCCCGAGAGCCAGGGAGGGCTACGAGCAGTACTTC.

The V call is TRBV19, the J call TRBJ1-5; a possible D gene is TRBD1 (5 bases). Germline assignment: CDR1 LNHDA and CDR2 SQIVND (reference sequence). V lost 6 bases to trimming and J lost 0 bases, with 9 bases between them. CDR3 length: 14 residues. CDR3 in DNA: TGTGCCAGTAGCCAGGGTGTTAGCAATCAGCCCCAGCATTTT. This sequence encodes CASSQGVSNQPQHF. Full variable domain (remainder filled in from reference TRBV19 and TRBJ1-5): DGGITQSPKYLFRKEGQNVTLSCEQNLNHDAMYWYRQDPGQGLRLIYYSQIVNDFQKGDIAEGYSVSREKKESFPLTVTSAQKNPTAFYLCASSQGVSNQPQHFGDGTRLSIL.